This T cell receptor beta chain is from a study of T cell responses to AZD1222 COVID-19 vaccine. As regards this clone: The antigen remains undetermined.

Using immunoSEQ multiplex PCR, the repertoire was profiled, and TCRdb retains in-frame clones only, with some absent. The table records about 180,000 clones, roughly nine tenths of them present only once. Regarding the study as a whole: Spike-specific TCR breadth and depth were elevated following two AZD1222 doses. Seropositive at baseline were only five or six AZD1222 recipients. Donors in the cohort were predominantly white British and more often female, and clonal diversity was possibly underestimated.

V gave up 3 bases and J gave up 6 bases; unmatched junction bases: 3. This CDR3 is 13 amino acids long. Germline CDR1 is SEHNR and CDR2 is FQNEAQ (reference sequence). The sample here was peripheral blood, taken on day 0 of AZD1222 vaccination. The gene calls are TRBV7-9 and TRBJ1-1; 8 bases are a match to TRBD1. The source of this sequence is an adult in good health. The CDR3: CASSLGQDPEAFF. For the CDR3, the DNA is TGTGCCAGCAGCTTGGGACAGGACCCTGAAGCTTTCTTT.